Listed here are 3 T cell receptor beta chains from one sample, sequenced in a study of type 1 and type 2 diabetes patients. The PCR template was genomic DNA. The TCR beta CDR3 region was amplified using 30 forward and 13 reverse primers. TCRdb processed the multiplex PCR reads anew with MiXCR; each CDR3 protein has one entry. This sample yields under 300,000 distinct CDR3 sequences, of which approximately 45% are seen a single time; roughly an eighth belongs to the top ten. Material: peripheral blood mononuclear cells (PBMCs). The receptor source for this set is a man aged 18 to 35 with type 2 diabetes.

This rearrangement joins TRBV2 to TRBJ2-6; D is possibly TRBD2 (5 bases). The CDR3 is 16 amino acids. Deletions cut 4 bases from V and 0 bases from J, with 10 bases between. The germline V gene encodes CDR1 SNHLY and CDR2 FYNNEI. The CDR3: CASSVGGSSGANVLTF. The CDR3 region has the DNA TGTGCCAGCAGTGTCGGAGGCAGCTCTGGGGCCAACGTCCTGACTTTC.

This clonotype came up once. V gene TRBV11-3 combines with J gene TRBJ2-1, with D possibly being TRBD2 (5 bases). Germline values: CDR1 SGHNT, CDR2 YENEEA. The V end was cut by 3 bases, the J end by 7 bases, with 25 bases between. This CDR3 is built from 18 residues. The CDR3 protein is CASSFSSGSAYPGNEQFF. The CDR3 DNA is TGTGCCAGCAGCTTTTCAAGCGGAAGCGCCTATCCGGGAAATGAGCAGTTCTTC.

To note about this clonotype: Just one base apart from a much larger clone, this may be a read error. This chain links TRBV7-2 with TRBJ1-2; weak D call: TRBD1 (5 bases). CDR1 is SGHTA, CDR2 FQGNSA, per germline. The CDR3 has 15 amino acids. The chain's CDR3 is CASSLAPGRNYSYTF. The CDR3, as DNA: TGTGCCAGCAGCTTAGCCCCAGGGAGAAACTATAGCTACACCTTC.